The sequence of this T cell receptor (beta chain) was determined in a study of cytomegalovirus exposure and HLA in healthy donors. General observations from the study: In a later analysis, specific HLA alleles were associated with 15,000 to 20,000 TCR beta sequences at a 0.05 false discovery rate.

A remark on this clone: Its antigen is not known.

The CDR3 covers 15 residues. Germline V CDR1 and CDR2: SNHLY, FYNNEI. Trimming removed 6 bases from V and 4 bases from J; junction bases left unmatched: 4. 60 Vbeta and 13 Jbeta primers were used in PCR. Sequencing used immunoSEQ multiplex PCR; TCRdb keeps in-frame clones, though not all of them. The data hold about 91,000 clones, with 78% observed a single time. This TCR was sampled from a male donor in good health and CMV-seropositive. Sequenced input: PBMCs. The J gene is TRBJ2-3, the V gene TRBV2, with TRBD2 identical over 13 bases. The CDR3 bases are TGTGCCAGCAGGAGGACTAGCGGGAGTGCAGATACGCAGTATTTT. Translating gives CASRRTSGSADTQYF.